These 3 T cell receptor beta chains came from one sample sequenced in a study of blood T cell repertoires in COVID-19 (TCRdb year 2020). Library preparation employed the immunoSEQ multiplex PCR assay. Drawn from immuneACCESS, this table holds only the in-frame rearrangements with V and J called that TCRdb kept. Clones are partly lost; checked studies trace under half to an unresolved V gene and leave the rest unexplained. In all, the sample holds over 200,000 clones, and approximately 82% of those were seen once. The ten largest make up 2% to 3% of the sample. Input material: peripheral blood. Source of these receptors: a woman between 70 and 85 years old with active or convalescent COVID-19.

The J gene is TRBJ2-2, the V gene TRBV5-4; 8 bases align to TRBD2. Germline V gene lookup returns CDR1 SGHNT and CDR2 YYREEE (reference sequence). V shed 0 bases and J 6 bases; nucleotides not matched to a gene: 4. The CDR3 totals 15 residues. The DNA of the CDR3 is TGTGCCAGCAGCTTGGCCAGCGGGAGCCCCGGGGAGCTGTTTTTT. It codes for CASSLASGSPGELFF.

This clone has just one count. This chain connects TRBV27 to TRBJ2-5, with 7 bases that match TRBD2. Germline-derived CDR1 and CDR2 are MNHEY and SMNVEV (reference sequence). CDR3 length: 15 residues. The V segment lost 5 bases and the J segment 0 bases; nucleotides outside the gene matches: 6. For the CDR3, the DNA is TGTGCCAGCAGTACCCGACTAGCAGACCAAGAGACCCAGTACTTC. Its protein product is CASSTRLADQETQYF.

This clone was observed a single time. The chain combines TRBV7-2 with TRBJ2-5; 8 nucleotides align to TRBD1. Germline CDR1 is SGHTA and CDR2 is FQGNSA. The V gene end was trimmed by 5 bases and the J gene end by 0 bases; junction bases not matched to a gene: 8. CDR3 length: 16 amino acids. The CDR3 DNA sequence: TGTGCCAGCAGCCATCCCCGGGACAGGTACCAAGAGACCCAGTACTTC. As protein: CASSHPRDRYQETQYF.